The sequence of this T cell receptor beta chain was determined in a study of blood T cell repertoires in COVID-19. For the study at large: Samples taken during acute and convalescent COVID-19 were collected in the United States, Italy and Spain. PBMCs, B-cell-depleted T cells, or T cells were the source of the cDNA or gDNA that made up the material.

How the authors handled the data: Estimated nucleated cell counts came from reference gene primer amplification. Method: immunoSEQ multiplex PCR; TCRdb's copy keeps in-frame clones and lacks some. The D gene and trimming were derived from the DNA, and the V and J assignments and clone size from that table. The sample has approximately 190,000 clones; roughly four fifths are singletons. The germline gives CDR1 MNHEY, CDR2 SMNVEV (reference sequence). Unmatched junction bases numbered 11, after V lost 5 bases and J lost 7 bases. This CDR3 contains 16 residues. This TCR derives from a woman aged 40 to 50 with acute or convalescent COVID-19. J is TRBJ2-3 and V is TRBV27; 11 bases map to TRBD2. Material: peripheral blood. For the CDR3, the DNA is TGTGCCAGCAGTCGGACCCTAGCGGGGGGTGTGAATACGCAGTATTTT. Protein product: CASSRTLAGGVNTQYF.